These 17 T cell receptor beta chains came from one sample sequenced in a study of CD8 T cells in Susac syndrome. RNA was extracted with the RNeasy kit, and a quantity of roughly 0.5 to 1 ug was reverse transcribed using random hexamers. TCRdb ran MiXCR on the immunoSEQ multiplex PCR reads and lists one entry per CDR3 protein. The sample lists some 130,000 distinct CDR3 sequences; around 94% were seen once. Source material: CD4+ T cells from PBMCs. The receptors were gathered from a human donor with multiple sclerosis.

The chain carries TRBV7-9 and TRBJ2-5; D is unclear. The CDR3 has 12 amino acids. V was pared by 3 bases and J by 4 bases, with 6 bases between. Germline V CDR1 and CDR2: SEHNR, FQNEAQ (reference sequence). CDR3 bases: TGTGCCAGCAGCTTGCTTATAGAGACCCAGTACTTC. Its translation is CASSLLIETQYF.

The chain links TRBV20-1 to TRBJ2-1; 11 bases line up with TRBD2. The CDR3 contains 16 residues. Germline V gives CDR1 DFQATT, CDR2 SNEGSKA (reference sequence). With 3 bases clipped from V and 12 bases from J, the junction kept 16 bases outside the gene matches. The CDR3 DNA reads TGCAGTGCTAGTAGCGGGGGGGCGGCTGGTCTCCGTGGGCAGTTCTTC. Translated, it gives CSASSGGAAGLRGQFF.

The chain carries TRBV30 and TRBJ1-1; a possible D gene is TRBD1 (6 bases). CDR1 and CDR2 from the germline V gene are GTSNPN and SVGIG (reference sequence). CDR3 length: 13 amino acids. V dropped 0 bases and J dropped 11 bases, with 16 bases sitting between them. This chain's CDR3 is CAWSVRGGASAFF. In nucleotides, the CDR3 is TGTGCCTGGAGTGTACGTGGGGGCGCAAGCGCTTTCTTT.

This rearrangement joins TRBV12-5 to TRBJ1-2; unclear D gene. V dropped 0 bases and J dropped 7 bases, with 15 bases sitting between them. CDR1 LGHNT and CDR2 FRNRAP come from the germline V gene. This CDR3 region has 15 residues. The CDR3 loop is CASGLVGGSISGYTF. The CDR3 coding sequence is TGTGCTAGTGGTTTGGTTGGAGGGAGCATCTCTGGCTACACCTTC. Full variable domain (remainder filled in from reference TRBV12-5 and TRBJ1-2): DARVTQTPRHKVTEMGQEVTMRCQPILGHNTVFWYRQTMMQGLELLAYFRNRAPLDDSGMPKDRFSAEMPDATLATLKIQPSEPRDSAVYFCASGLVGGSISGYTFGSGTRLTVV.

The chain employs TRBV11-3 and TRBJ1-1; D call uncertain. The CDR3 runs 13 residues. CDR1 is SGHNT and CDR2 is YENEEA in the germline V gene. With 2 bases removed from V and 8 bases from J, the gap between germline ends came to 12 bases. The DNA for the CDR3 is TGTGCCAGCAGCTTATACCCAACGGAAGAAGCTTTCTTT. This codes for CASSLYPTEEAFF. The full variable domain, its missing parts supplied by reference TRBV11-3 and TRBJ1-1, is EAGVVQSPRYKIIEKKQPVAFWCNPISGHNTLYWYLQNLGQGPELLIRYENEEAVDDSQLPKDRFSAERLKGVDSTLKIQPAELGDSAVYLCASSLYPTEEAFFGQGTRLTVV.

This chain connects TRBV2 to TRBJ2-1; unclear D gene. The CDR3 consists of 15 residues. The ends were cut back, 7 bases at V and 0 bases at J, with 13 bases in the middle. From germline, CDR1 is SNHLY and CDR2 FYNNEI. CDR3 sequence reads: CASKAQTLSYNEQFF. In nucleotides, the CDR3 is TGTGCCAGCAAAGCCCAGACGCTCTCCTACAATGAGCAGTTCTTC. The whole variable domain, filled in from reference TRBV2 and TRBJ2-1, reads EPEVTQTPSHQVTQMGQEVILRCVPISNHLYFYWYRQILGQKVEFLVSFYNNEISEKSEIFDDQFSVERPDGSNFTLKIRSTKLEDSAMYFCASKAQTLSYNEQFFGPGTRLTVL.

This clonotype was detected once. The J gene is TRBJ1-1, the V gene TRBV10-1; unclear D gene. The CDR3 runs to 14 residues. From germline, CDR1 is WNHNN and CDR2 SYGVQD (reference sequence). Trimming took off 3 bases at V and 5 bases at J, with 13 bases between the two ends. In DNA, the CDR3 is TGCGCCAGCAGTGAATTGGTGGTTGGGACTGAAGCTTTCTTT. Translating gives CASSELVVGTEAFF.

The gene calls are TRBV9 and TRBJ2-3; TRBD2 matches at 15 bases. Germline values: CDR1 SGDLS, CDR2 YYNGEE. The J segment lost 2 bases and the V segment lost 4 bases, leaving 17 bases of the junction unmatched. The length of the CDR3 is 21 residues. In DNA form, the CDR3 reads TGTGCCAGCAGCACCAGACCTGGACTAGCGGGGGGGCGTTGGGTCACAGATACGCAGTATTTT. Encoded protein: CASSTRPGLAGGRWVTDTQYF.

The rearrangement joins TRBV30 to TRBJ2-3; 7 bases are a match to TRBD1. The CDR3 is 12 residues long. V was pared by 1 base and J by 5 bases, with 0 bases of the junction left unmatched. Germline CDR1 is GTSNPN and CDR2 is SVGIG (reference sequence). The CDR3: CAWSDRGDTQYF. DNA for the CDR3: TGTGCCTGGAGTGACAGGGGAGATACGCAGTATTTT.

The chain's CDR3 is CASSDRPDGYTF. Here the CDR3 DNA reads TGTGCCAGTAGTGACAGGCCCGATGGCTACACCTTC. This sequence joins TRBV19 and TRBJ1-2; possibly TRBD1 for D (6 bases). This CDR3 has 12 residues. CDR1 and CDR2 (germline): LNHDA, SQIVND (reference sequence). V lost 5 bases and J lost 6, with 10 bases in between.

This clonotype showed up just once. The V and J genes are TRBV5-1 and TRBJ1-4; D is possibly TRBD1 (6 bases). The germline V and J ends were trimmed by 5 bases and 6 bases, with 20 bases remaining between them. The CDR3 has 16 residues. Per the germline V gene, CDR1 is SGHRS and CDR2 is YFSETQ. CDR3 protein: CASSEGTFRKDEKLFF. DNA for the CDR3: TGCGCCAGCAGTGAAGGGACATTCCGGAAGGATGAAAAACTGTTTTTT.

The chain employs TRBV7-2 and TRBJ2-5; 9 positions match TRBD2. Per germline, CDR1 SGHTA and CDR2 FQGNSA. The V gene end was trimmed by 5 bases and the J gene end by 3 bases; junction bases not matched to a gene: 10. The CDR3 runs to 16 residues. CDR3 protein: CASSETLAGVEETQYF. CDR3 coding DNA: TGTGCCAGCAGCGAGACCTTAGCGGGAGTTGAAGAGACCCAGTACTTC.

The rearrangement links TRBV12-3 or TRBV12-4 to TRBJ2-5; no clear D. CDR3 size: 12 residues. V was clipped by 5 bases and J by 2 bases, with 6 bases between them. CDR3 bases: TGTGCCAGCAGTATGCAGCAAGAGACCCAGTACTTC. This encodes CASSMQQETQYF.

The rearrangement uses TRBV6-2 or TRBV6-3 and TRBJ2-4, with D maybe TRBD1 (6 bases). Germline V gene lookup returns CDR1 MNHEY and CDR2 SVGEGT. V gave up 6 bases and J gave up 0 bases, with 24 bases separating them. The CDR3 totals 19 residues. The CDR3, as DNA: TGTGCCAGCAGCCCGTCAATCGAGCGGACAGCCCTAGCCAAAAACATTCAGTACTTC. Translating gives CASSPSIERTALAKNIQYF.

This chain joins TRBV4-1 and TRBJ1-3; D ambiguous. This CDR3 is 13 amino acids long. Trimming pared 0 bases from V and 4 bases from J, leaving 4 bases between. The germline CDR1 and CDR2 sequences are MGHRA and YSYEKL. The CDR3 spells CASSQESGNTIYF. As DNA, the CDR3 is TGCGCCAGCAGCCAAGAATCGGGAAACACCATATATTTT.

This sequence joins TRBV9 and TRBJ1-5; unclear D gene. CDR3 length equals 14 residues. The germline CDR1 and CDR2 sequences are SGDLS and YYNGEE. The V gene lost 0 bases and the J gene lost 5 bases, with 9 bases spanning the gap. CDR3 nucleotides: TGTGCCAGCAGCGTAGATTCCGGGGATCAGCCCCAGCATTTT. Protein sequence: CASSVDSGDQPQHF.

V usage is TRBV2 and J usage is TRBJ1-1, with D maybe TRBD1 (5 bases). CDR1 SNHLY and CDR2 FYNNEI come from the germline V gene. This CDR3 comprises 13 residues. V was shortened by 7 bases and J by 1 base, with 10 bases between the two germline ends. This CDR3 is CASNFGGNTEAFF. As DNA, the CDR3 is TGTGCCAGCAATTTTGGGGGGAACACTGAAGCTTTCTTT. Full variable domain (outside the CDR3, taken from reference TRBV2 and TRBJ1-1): EPEVTQTPSHQVTQMGQEVILRCVPISNHLYFYWYRQILGQKVEFLVSFYNNEISEKSEIFDDQFSVERPDGSNFTLKIRSTKLEDSAMYFCASNFGGNTEAFFGQGTRLTVV.